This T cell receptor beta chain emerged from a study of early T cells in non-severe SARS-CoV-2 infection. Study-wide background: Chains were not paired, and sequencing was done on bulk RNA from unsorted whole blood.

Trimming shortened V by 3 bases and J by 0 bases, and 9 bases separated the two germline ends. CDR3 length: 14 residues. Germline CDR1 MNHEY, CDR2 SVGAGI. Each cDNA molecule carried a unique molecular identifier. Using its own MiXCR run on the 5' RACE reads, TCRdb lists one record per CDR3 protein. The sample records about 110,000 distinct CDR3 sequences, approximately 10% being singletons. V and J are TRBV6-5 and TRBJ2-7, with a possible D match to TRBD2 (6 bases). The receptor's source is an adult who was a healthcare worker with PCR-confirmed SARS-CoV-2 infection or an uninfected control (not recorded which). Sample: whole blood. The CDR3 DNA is TGTGCCAGCAGTTATTTAGCGGACTCCTACGAGCAGTACTTC. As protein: CASSYLADSYEQYF.